These 5 T cell receptor beta chains were sequenced from one sample in a study of shared clonotypes between healthy human individuals. Profiled with immunoSEQ multiplex PCR; TCRdb holds only in-frame clones, not every one. The table includes about a million clones, approximately 68% detected once. The sequencing input was memory CD4+ T cells sorted from blood. Sample subset: CD45RA-negative fraction. The source is a man between 18 and 29 years old in good health.

The chain couples TRBV4-1 to TRBJ2-5; 9 bases are shared with TRBD2. The V gene end was trimmed by 0 bases and the J gene end by 6 bases; junction bases not matched to a gene: 8. This CDR3 has 16 residues. Germline lookup yields CDR1 MGHRA and CDR2 YSYEKL. CDR3 sequence (DNA): TGCGCCAGCAGCCAAGAACTAGCGGGCGTTCGGAAGACCCAGTACTTC. It specifies CASSQELAGVRKTQYF.

The chain links TRBV28 to TRBJ1-5; 11 bases are shared with TRBD1. V lost 6 bases and J lost 6; bases outside the gene matches: 10. Germline CDR1 and CDR2: MDHEN and SYDVKM. The CDR3 length is 16 residues. CDR3 residues: CASRSLGQGAGQPQHF. The CDR3 coding sequence is TGTGCCAGCAGATCCCTCGGACAGGGGGCTGGTCAGCCCCAGCATTTT.

The chain uses TRBV4-3 and TRBJ2-5; D uncertain. V lost 0 bases to trimming and J lost 4 bases, with 9 bases between them. Germline V gene sequence: CDR1 LGHNA, CDR2 YSLEER. CDR3 length equals 14 residues. The CDR3 reads CASSQDERRETQYF. The CDR3 region has the DNA TGCGCCAGCAGCCAAGACGAGCGTAGAGAGACCCAGTACTTC.

The chain couples TRBV5-4 to TRBJ1-1; unclear D gene. This CDR3 is 14 amino acids long. Germline CDR1 SGHNT, CDR2 YYREEE (reference sequence). The germline V and J ends were trimmed by 1 base and 0 bases, with 7 bases remaining between them. The DNA of the CDR3 is TGTGCCAGCAGCTTGTACGGGCTGAACACTGAAGCTTTCTTT. It encodes CASSLYGLNTEAFF.

This clone was counted a few times. The chain links TRBV7-8 to TRBJ2-7; 7 bases line up with TRBD1. This CDR3 has 17 amino acids. Germline V gene sequence: CDR1 SGHVS, CDR2 FQNEAQ. The ends lost 5 bases at V and 1 base at J; junction bases unmatched: 14. The CDR3 is CASSRLAGTANSYEQYF. The CDR3 DNA reads as TGTGCCAGCAGCCGCTTGGCCGGGACAGCGAATTCCTACGAGCAGTACTTC.